These T cell receptor beta chains were read from a single sample in a study of blood T cell repertoires in COVID-19. TCRdb's table, derived via immunoSEQ multiplex PCR, lists solely in-frame clones and lacks some. The table shows 250,000 to 350,000 clones, with 87% occurring only once. Sequencing used PBMCs or T cells enriched from blood (not recorded which). The receptors stem from a woman aged 18-29 years who had recovered from COVID-19. Both conserved end residues are part of each CDR3. The D gene is left open where the match is weak. Size tells how often a clone was seen (once, few, many) or the class of an expanded clone, and some rows leave it out.

V gene	D gene	J gene	clone size	CDR3 DNA	CDR3 protein
TRBV5-4	-	TRBJ1-3	-	TGTGCCAGCAGCGTAGGGAGGAGGGACTCTGGAAACACCATATATTTT	CASSVGRRDSGNTIYF
TRBV24-1	-	TRBJ1-2	-	TGTGCCACCAGTGATATCGGTTCCGTCTATGGCTACACCTTC	CATSDIGSVYGYTF
TRBV28	TRBD1	TRBJ1-1	-	TGTGCCAGCAGTTTGGGCAGGGGGCAGGTAGTGAACACTGAAGCTTTCTTT	CASSLGRGQVVNTEAFF
TRBV7-2	-	TRBJ1-3	-	TGTGCCAGCAGCGTACAACGACAGGTTGGAAACACCATATATTTT	CASSVQRQVGNTIYF
TRBV18	-	TRBJ1-1	-	TGTGCCAGCTCACCAGAGCTAAGGGGGAACACTGAAGCTTTCTTT	CASSPELRGNTEAFF
TRBV7-9	-	TRBJ1-2	-	TGTGCCAGTGGAGGACAGAACTATGGCTACACCTTC	CASGGQNYGYTF
TRBV18	TRBD1	TRBJ1-3	-	TGTGCCAGCTCACCTCAGGGGGGAGCTGGAAACACCATATATTTT	CASSPQGGAGNTIYF
TRBV18	-	TRBJ1-1	-	TGTGCCTCGGGACACATACCAATCCATCCTGAAGCTTTCTTT	CASGHIPIHPEAFF
TRBV13	-	TRBJ1-4	-	TGTGCCAGCAGCCCCTCACGGGGGGCAAATGAAAAACTGTTTTTT	CASSPSRGANEKLFF
TRBV6-2/TRBV6-3	TRBD1	TRBJ2-3	-	TGTGCCAGCAGTCGCCCGGGACAGGTCCTTGATACGCAGTATTTT	CASSRPGQVLDTQYF
TRBV18	TRBD1	TRBJ1-6	once	TGTGCCAGCTCACCGACAGGGCTTGTGGTCCTCCACTTT	CASSPTGLVVLHF
TRBV27	-	TRBJ1-1	-	TGTGCCAGCAGTTTATCGGCGAGAGGAGGTGAAGCTTTCTTT	CASSLSARGGEAFF
TRBV28	TRBD2	TRBJ2-1	-	TGTGCCAGCAGTTTGTTAGCGGGAGCTGGGGAGCAGTTCTTC	CASSLLAGAGEQFF
TRBV28	TRBD1	TRBJ2-2	-	TGTGCCAGCAGTTCGATAGACAGGGCGAACACCGGGGAGCTGTTTTTT	CASSSIDRANTGELFF
TRBV11-2	TRBD1	TRBJ1-6	once	TGTGCCAGCAGCCGAAACGGACAGGGAAAATCTTCACCCCTCCACTTT	CASSRNGQGKSSPLHF
TRBV7-6	-	TRBJ1-1	once	TGTGCCAGCAGCCCAGGGTTATTATACACTGAAGCTTTCTTT	CASSPGLLYTEAFF
TRBV4-3	-	TRBJ1-2	-	TGCGCCAGCAGCCAAGGGGGAGGGCTCAGTAGCTACACCTTC	CASSQGGGLSSYTF
TRBV11-2	-	TRBJ2-7	-	TGTGCCAGCAGCTTAGATCTGGTACAGGTGGCCCACGAGCAGTACTTC	CASSLDLVQVAHEQYF
TRBV15	TRBD1	TRBJ1-4	-	TGTGCCACCAGCAAATACCGGGACAGTAATGAAAAACTGTTTTTT	CATSKYRDSNEKLFF
TRBV11-1	-	TRBJ1-6	-	TGTGCCAGCAGCCGAGTGGCCTATAATTCACCCCTCCACTTT	CASSRVAYNSPLHF
TRBV28	TRBD1	TRBJ1-2	-	TGTGCCAGCAGTTCCCCCACAGGGGGCCAATACTATGGCTACACCTTC	CASSSPTGGQYYGYTF
TRBV11-2	-	TRBJ2-3	-	TGTGCCAGCAGCTTAGGGTCATACCCCCGGAGTGCGCAGTATTTT	CASSLGSYPRSAQYF
TRBV12-3/TRBV12-4	-	TRBJ1-2	-	TGTGCCAGCAGTTTAAGGGGGAACGATGGCTACACCTTC	CASSLRGNDGYTF
TRBV28	-	TRBJ1-1	-	TGTGCCAGCAGTTTCCCCTCATTATTCACGGTGAACACTGAAGCTTTCTTT	CASSFPSLFTVNTEAFF
TRBV19	TRBD1	TRBJ1-5	-	TGTGCCAGTAGTGCGACAGGGTCTAATAGCAATCAGCCCCAGCATTTT	CASSATGSNSNQPQHF
TRBV10-3	TRBD1	TRBJ1-5	-	TGTGCCATCAGTGAGTCTAGGACAGGGCTTGGGGGCAATCAGCCCCAGCATTTT	CAISESRTGLGGNQPQHF
TRBV27	TRBD1	TRBJ1-5	-	TGTGCCAGCAGTTCCGAGAGACAGGGAAGGTCGCCCCAGCATTTT	CASSSERQGRSPQHF
TRBV11-2	-	TRBJ1-1	once	TGTGCCAGCAGAGGGAGGGGAACTGAAGCTTTCTTT	CASRGRGTEAFF
TRBV11-2	-	TRBJ1-2	-	TGTGCCAGCAGCTCAAACAGGATCCATGGCTACACCTTC	CASSSNRIHGYTF
TRBV27	-	TRBJ1-6	-	TGTGCCAGCAGTTTTCTTACGAATGGGGCAGGGGTGCTTACCAATTCACCCCTCCACTTT	CASSFLTNGAGVLTNSPLHF
TRBV20-1	-	TRBJ2-7	-	TGCAGTGCTAGTGTGGTGGCGGCTGAGCAGTACTTC	CSASVVAAEQYF
TRBV6-4	TRBD2	TRBJ2-3	-	TGTGCCAGCAGTGACTCGTCTAGCGGTAACACAGATACGCAGTATTTT	CASSDSSSGNTDTQYF
TRBV28	-	TRBJ2-4	-	TGTGCCAGTCTACTGACAGGGGAGGGCATTCAGTACTTC	CASLLTGEGIQYF
TRBV12-3/TRBV12-4	-	TRBJ1-1	-	TGTGCCAGCAGCCACACAGGAGACACTGAAGCTTTCTTT	CASSHTGDTEAFF
TRBV6-5	TRBD2	TRBJ2-3	-	TGTGCCAGCAGCAGAGCGGGGGTGGGGGCAGATACGCAGTATTTT	CASSRAGVGADTQYF
TRBV24-1	TRBD1	TRBJ2-7	-	TGTGCCACCCAACCGGGACAGAACTACGAGCAGTACTTC	CATQPGQNYEQYF
TRBV2	-	TRBJ2-3	-	TGTGCCAGCAGAGGACTGGGGTGGGATACGCAGTATTTT	CASRGLGWDTQYF
TRBV4-3	TRBD2	TRBJ2-7	few	TGCGCCAGCAGCCAAGATAGCGGGAGTTCCTCCTACGAGCAGTACTTC	CASSQDSGSSSYEQYF
TRBV5-1	-	TRBJ2-7	-	TGCGCCAGCAGCTTGGCGGTCCCGCCAACCTACGAGCAGTACTTC	CASSLAVPPTYEQYF
TRBV15	TRBD2	TRBJ2-5	-	TGTGCCACCAGCAGAGAGTATCTGGGAAGCGGGAGGGCCGCGACCCAGTACTTC	CATSREYLGSGRAATQYF
TRBV10-3	-	TRBJ2-2	few	TGTGCCATCAGCTCAGCCGGACAAGTGAACACCGGGGAGCTGTTTTTT	CAISSAGQVNTGELFF
TRBV5-1	-	TRBJ2-7	-	TGCGCCAGCAGCTTTTTAACAGGTAGCTCCTACGAGCAGTACTTC	CASSFLTGSSYEQYF
TRBV18	TRBD1	TRBJ1-3	once	TGTGCCAGCTCACCACAAGCGGGCAGGGGGCTTGGAAACACCATATATTTT	CASSPQAGRGLGNTIYF
TRBV7-9	-	TRBJ1-5	medium-sized	TGTGCCAGCAGCCCAACGGAAGGGGGCAATCAGCCCCAGCATTTT	CASSPTEGGNQPQHF
TRBV6-4	TRBD2	TRBJ2-7	once	TGTGCCAGCAGTGACCAGCGGGAGGACTACGAGCAGTACTTC	CASSDQREDYEQYF
TRBV7-8	-	TRBJ1-2	-	TGTGCCAGCAGCTTAGCGAACAGGGACGGCTACACCTTC	CASSLANRDGYTF
TRBV7-6	-	TRBJ2-7	-	TGTGCCAGCAGGCTCACCGCTAGCGCTTCCTACGAGCAGTACTTC	CASRLTASASYEQYF
TRBV29-1	-	TRBJ1-1	-	TGCAGCGTTGAATTGCAGGGTTGGATGAACACTGAAGCTTTCTTT	CSVELQGWMNTEAFF
TRBV7-3	TRBD1	TRBJ2-7	-	TGTGCCAGCAGCGTAATGGGACAGCCAGAAATTTACGAGCAGTACTTC	CASSVMGQPEIYEQYF
TRBV19	TRBD2	TRBJ2-3	-	TGTGCCAGTAGTTTTGGACTAGGTCAGGTTCCAGATACGCAGTATTTT	CASSFGLGQVPDTQYF
TRBV2	-	TRBJ2-3	-	TGTGCCACCGAAACGGCGGGGGATACGCAGTATTTT	CATETAGDTQYF